The clone carrying this T cell receptor (beta chain) has a handful of counts. Its specificity is not known. The CDR3 is 17 amino acids. This entry belongs to a study of T cells in Graves' hyperthyroidism and ophthalmopathy. Patients aged 18 to 65 had newly diagnosed hyperthyroidism of under 2 months' duration. Study-level points and caveats: Most expanded thyroid clonotypes above 0.001 also appeared in blood.

Researchers amplified the TCR beta CDR3 regions from RNA transcripts. During a first-round RT-PCR of the TCR CDR3, the HTBI primer set was used. Each CDR3 protein is one row after TCRdb ran MiXCR on the multiplex PCR reads. Of about 360,000 distinct CDR3 sequences in the sample, roughly 13% are singletons; the top ten hold around a tenth. The rearrangement uses TRBV3-2 and TRBJ2-5; the table's D call of TRBD1 was not tested on the DNA. TRBV3-2 represents a pseudogene. The sequence was obtained from a young woman with Graves' hyperthyroidism. Sequenced material: blood. The CDR3 DNA reads as TGTGCCAGCAGCCAAGATAGAAACGGGACCGTCCTTGAGACCCAGTACTTC. Encoded protein: CASSQDRNGTVLETQYF.